This entry features one T cell receptor (beta chain) sequence. Its antigen has not been determined. Base qualities are not at hand, and no much larger clone is one base apart. Other DNA sequences in the sample encode the same CDR3. The data originate from a study of blood T cell repertoires in COVID-19 (dated by TCRdb to the early 2020s). About the study as a whole: Samples from collaborators originated in the United States, Italy and Spain and spanned both the acute and convalescent phases of COVID-19. The prospective study material was composed of cDNA or gDNA derived from T cells, B-cell-depleted T cells, or PBMCs. Samples came from the ongoing ImmuneRACE study (first 160 participants) plus 1,254 subjects from 6 global collaborators. Where available, HLA class I and class II types were obtained from metadata supplied by the sample provider rather than from assay-based typing. Nearly every sample came with metadata listing a de-identified subject ID, COVID-19 status, age in years and sex. Subjects who had been exposed to COVID-19, were actively infected with it, or had recovered from it provided the deeply sampled blood TCRbeta repertoires that made up the dataset. The repertoires were released in a freely available public database intended as a resource for research on the immune response to SARS-CoV-2. Findings and caveats that apply to the study as a whole: The amount of clinical and demographic metadata varied by source and participant and was provided uncurated.

The collaborating institutions used their own protocols to collect whole blood in K2EDTA tubes. Collaborator samples were shipped for TCRbeta analysis as frozen whole blood, isolated PBMCs, or DNA extracted from either sample type. V and J are trimmed by 3 bases and 0 bases, and the gene matches miss 5 bases of the junction. The CDR3 runs 15 amino acids, cysteine and phenylalanine included. The DNA shown is the 45-base CDR3, in frame from base 1. The germline V gene encodes CDR1 SGHRS and CDR2 YFSETQ. TCRbeta CDR3 regions were amplified from genomic DNA using the immunoSEQ Assay, a bias-controlled multiplex PCR. Per the source publication's procedure: The number of nucleated cells in each sample was estimated by amplification of reference gene primers within the assay. To quantify the absolute abundance of each unique TCRbeta CDR3 rearrangement, sequence reads were collapsed and filtered. For each sample, productive Simpson clonality was calculated by taking the square root of Simpson's diversity index across productive rearrangements. Held by TCRdb, this immuneACCESS table contains in-frame sequences only and omits some clones. Under half of the omission traces to an unresolved V gene where checked; the cause of the rest is unknown. Clonal size and the V and J genes are those of that table, whereas D and trimming came from the DNA. Here the sample has 240,000 or so clones; 70% to 75% occur a single time. Around 3.2% of the sample goes to the ten largest clones.

The sample was peripheral blood. The V and J genes are TRBV5-1 and TRBJ1-1, with 7 middle bases fitting TRBD1. This TCR derives from an elderly woman with acute or convalescent COVID-19. DNA sequence: TGCGCCAGCAGCTCGGGACAGACTATGAACACTGAAGCTTTCTTT. It specifies CASSSGQTMNTEAFF.